Detailed here is one T cell receptor (beta chain). Per germline, CDR1 DFQATT and CDR2 SNEGSKA (reference sequence). This CDR3 is built from 16 residues. V shed 0 bases and J shed 7 bases, with 19 bases lying between them. Moderate-to-severe activity, with CAS ≥3, NOSPECS ≥4 and duration under 3 months, characterized the donors with ophthalmopathy. PBMCs were isolated by Ficoll-Paque density gradient centrifugation, using over 9.5 ml of fresh peripheral blood as the starting material. This record belongs to a study of Graves' ophthalmopathy and Graves' hyperthyroidism. Transcripts of RNA were the source for amplifying TCR beta CDR3 regions. Second-round multiplex PCR came after a first-round RT-PCR that employed HTBI primers. TCRdb ran MiXCR on the multiplex PCR reads and lists one entry per CDR3 protein. Seen here are 650,000 to 900,000 distinct CDR3 sequences, 40% observed once, and the top ten hold 44%.

The receptor's source is an adult man with Graves' ophthalmopathy. The sequencing input was peripheral blood. The chain links TRBV20-1 to TRBJ1-5; D not resolved. CDR3 DNA sequence: TGCAGTGCTAGAGACCCTAGCGGTAGTTCAGGCCAGCCCCAGCATTTT. As protein: CSARDPSGSSGQPQHF.